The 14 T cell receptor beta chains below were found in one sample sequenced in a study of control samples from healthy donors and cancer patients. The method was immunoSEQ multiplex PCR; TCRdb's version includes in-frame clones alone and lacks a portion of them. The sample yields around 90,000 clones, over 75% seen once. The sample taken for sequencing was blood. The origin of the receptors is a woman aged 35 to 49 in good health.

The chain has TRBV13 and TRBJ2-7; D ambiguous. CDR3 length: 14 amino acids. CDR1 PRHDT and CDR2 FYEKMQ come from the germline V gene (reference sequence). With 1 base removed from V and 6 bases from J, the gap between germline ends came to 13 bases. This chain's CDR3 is CASSLESRPLEQYF. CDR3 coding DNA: TGTGCCAGCAGCTTAGAAAGCAGGCCCCTCGAGCAGTACTTC.

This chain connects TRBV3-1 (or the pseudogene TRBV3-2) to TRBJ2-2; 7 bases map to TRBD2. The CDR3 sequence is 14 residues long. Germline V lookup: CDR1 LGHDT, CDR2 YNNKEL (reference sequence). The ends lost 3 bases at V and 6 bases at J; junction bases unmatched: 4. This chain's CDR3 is CASSHGRGAGELFF. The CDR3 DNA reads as TGTGCCAGCAGCCATGGCCGGGGGGCCGGGGAGCTGTTTTTT.

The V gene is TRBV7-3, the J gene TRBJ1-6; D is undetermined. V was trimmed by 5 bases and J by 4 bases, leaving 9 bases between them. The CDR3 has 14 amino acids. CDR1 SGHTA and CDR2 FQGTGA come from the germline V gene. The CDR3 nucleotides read TGTGCCAGCAGCCAAAACCGGTATAATTCACCCCTCCACTTT. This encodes CASSQNRYNSPLHF.

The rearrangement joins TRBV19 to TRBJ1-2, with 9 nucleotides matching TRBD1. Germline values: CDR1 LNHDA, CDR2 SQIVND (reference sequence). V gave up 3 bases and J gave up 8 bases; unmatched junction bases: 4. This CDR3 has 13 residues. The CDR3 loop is CASSMGQGRGYTF. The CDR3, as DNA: TGTGCCAGTAGTATGGGACAGGGAAGGGGCTACACCTTC.

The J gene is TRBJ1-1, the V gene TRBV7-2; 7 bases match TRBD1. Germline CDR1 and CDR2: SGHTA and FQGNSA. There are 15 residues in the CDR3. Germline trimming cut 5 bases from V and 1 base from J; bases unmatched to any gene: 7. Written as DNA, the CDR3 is TGTGCCAGCAGCCTTTATTGGACAGGGAACACTGAAGCTTTCTTT. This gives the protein CASSLYWTGNTEAFF.

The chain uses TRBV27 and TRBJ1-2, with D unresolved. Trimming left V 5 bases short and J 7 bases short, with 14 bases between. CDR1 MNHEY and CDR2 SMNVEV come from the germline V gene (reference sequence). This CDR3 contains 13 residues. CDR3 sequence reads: CASSPTPGRGYTF. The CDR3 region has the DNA TGTGCCAGCAGTCCGACGCCCGGACGTGGCTACACCTTC.

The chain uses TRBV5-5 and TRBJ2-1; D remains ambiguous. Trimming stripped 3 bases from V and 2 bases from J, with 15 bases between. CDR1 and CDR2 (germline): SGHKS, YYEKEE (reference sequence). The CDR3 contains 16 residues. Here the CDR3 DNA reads TGTGCCAGCAGCTCCCTCTCGAGCTTTGCCTACAATGAGCAGTTCTTC. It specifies CASSSLSSFAYNEQFF.

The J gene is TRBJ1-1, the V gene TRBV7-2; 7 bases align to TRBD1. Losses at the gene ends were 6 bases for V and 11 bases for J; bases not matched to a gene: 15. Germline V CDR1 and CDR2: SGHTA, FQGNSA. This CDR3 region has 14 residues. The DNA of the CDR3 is TGTGCCAGCAGGCCAGGGGGTCCTCCCGATCGGGCTTTCTTT. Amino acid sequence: CASRPGGPPDRAFF.

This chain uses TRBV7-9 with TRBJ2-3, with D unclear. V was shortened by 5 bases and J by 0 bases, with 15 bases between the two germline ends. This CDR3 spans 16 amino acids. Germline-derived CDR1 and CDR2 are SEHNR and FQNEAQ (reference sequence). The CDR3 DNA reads TGTGCCAGCAGCCCCGCAGTGTTTGTTAGCACAGATACGCAGTATTTT. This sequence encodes CASSPAVFVSTDTQYF.

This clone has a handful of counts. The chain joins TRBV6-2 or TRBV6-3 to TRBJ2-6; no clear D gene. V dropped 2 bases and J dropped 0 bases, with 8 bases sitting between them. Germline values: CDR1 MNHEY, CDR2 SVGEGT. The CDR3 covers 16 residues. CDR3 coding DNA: TGTGCCAGCAGTTACCCCCAGCTCTCTGGGGCCAACGTCCTGACTTTC. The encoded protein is CASSYPQLSGANVLTF.

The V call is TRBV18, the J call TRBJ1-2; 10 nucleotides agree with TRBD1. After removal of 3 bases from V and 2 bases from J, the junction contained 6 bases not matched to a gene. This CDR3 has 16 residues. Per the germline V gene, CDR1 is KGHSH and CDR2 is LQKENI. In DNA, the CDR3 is TGTGCCAGCTCACCGAGCCGGACAGGGGGAAACTATGGCTACACCTTC. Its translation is CASSPSRTGGNYGYTF.

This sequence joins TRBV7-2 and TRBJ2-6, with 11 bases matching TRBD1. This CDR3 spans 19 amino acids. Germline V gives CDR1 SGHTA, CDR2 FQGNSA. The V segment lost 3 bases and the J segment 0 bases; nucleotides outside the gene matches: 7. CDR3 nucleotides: TGTGCCAGCAGCTTCTTCGGACAGGGGGCGCACTCTGGGGCCAACGTCCTGACTTTC. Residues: CASSFFGQGAHSGANVLTF.

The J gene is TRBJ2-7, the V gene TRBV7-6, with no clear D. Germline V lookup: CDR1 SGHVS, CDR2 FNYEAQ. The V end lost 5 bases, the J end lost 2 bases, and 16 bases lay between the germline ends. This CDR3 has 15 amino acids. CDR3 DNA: TGTGCCAGCAGCCCTCGACCTGGATGGACCTACGAGCAGTACTTC. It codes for CASSPRPGWTYEQYF. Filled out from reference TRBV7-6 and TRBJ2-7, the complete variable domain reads GAGVSQSPRYKVTKRGQDVALRCDPISGHVSLYWYRQALGQGPEFLTYFNYEAQQDKSGLPNDRFSAERPEGSISTLTIQRTEQRDSAMYRCASSPRPGWTYEQYFGPGTRLTVT.

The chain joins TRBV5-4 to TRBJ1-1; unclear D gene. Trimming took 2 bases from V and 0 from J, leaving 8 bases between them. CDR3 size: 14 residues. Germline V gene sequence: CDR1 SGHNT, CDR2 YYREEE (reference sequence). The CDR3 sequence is CASSFGPLNTEAFF. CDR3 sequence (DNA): TGTGCCAGCAGCTTCGGACCGTTGAACACTGAAGCTTTCTTT. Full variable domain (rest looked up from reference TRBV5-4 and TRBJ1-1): ETGVTQSPTHLIKTRGQQVTLRCSSQSGHNTVSWYQQALGQGPQFIFQYYREEENGRGNFPPRFSGLQFPNYSSELNVNALELDDSALYLCASSFGPLNTEAFFGQGTRLTVV.